Sequencing of this T cell receptor (beta chain) was carried out in a study of breast tumors, draining lymph nodes, adjacent tissues. Study-level points and caveats: Data only fit, rather than demonstrated, lymph node origin of most tumor T cells.

TCRdb independently ran MiXCR on the multiplex PCR reads; one entry per CDR3 protein. Of about 20,000 distinct CDR3 sequences listed, 45% to 75% are singletons. As for this clonotype: Antigen unknown.

V gave up 5 bases and J gave up 5 bases; unmatched junction bases: 7. The CDR3 has 14 residues. The sequence derives from a female donor with breast cancer. Some clones in this sample may be carry-over from other donors' samples. The chain carries TRBV12-3 or TRBV12-4 and TRBJ2-3, with 7 bases matching TRBD2. Input material: breast tumor tissue. The CDR3, as DNA: TGTGCCAGCAGTCGGGGGGTAGTCGGAGATACGCAGTATTTT. Residues: CASSRGVVGDTQYF.